The sequence of this TCR beta chain was determined in a study of OX40 agonist ivuxolimab in advanced cancers. Regarding the research as a whole: The costimulatory receptor OX40 (CD134) was targeted by ivuxolimab, a fully human IgG2 agonistic monoclonal antibody. Intravenous ivuxolimab was administered to patients every 2 weeks at six dose levels: 0.01, 0.1, 0.3, 1.5, 3 and 10 mg/kg. Of the 50 or so patients in dose escalation, some 19 had hepatocellular carcinoma, about 15 had melanoma, 9 had renal cell carcinoma and 9 had head and neck cancer. A male proportion of 75% to 85% and a mean age of approximately 62 years, ranging from about 20 to 85, were recorded for the dose-escalation cohort. Prior anti-PD-1, anti-PD-L1 or anti-CTLA-4 therapy was permitted, and checkpoint inhibitors had been received by less than 45% of dose-escalation patients. Partial responses were achieved by three dose-escalation patients, of whom one had hepatocellular carcinoma and two had cutaneous melanoma. The purpose of peripheral TCRbeta sequencing was to test whether ivuxolimab changed TCR sequence diversity and led to clonal T-cell expansion. The paper covers the monotherapy dose-escalation part of the phase I ivuxolimab trial, which included N of about 51 patients. What the study reported, not specific to this receptor: At doses of 0.1 to 3.0 mg/kg, clonal expansion of both CD4+ and CD8+ T cells in blood was seen between baseline and week 6. After ivuxolimab, more expanded clones were found on average in CD8+ T cells than in CD4+ T cells. Partial responders in the 0.1-3.0 mg/kg groups had among the lowest normalized peripheral clonal expansion, especially among CD8+ T cells. Low levels of normalized T-cell clonal expansion were also seen in some patients who did not respond. The antigen specificity of the peripheral T cells that underwent clonal expansion was not determined.

For CDR1 and CDR2, the germline V gene (reference sequence) lists SEHNR and FQNEAQ. Trimming at the junction amounts to 1 base on V and 4 bases on J, and the germline ends lie 20 bases apart. Including the terminal cysteine and phenylalanine, the CDR3 comprises 17 residues. Only the CDR3 portion is preserved as DNA: 51 bases, with reading frame beginning at the first base. This clone was detected once. Its specific antigen is unknown. Base qualities are not provided; no much larger clone lies one nucleotide away. Patients with a history of autoimmune disease or receiving systemic immunosuppression were excluded from the trial. Peripheral blood for TCR sequencing was drawn from every dose cohort at baseline, at cycle 4 day 1 and at cycle 7 day 1. The samples were drawn from a first-in-human, open-label, multicenter phase I dose-escalation trial of ivuxolimab. Adults with locally advanced or metastatic head and neck squamous cell, hepatocellular, melanoma or renal cell carcinoma were enrolled in the trial. Before TCR sequencing, CD4+ T cells and CD8+ T cells from peripheral blood were sorted into separate populations.

Genomic DNA was isolated from the sorted cells so that the TCRbeta CDR3 region could be sequenced. TCRbeta CDR3 regions were sequenced using the immunoSEQ Assay. The clones in this table, taken by TCRdb from immuneACCESS, are in-frame only. Not every clone is retained; where verified, under half of the shortfall comes from an unresolved V gene, and the cause of the rest is unknown. This sample gives about 66,000 clones in total; about 81% of them show up just once. The leading ten clones occupy over 4% of the sample. The specimen was CD4+ or CD8+ T cells sorted from blood, collected in a trial of the OX40 agonist ivuxolimab. The TCR sequence derives from an adult with an advanced solid tumor such as melanoma, head and neck, liver or kidney cancer. This receptor chain uses TRBV7-9 and TRBJ2-7; the D gene is tentatively TRBD1 or TRBD2, each matching 5 bases. The CDR3 protein is CASSLVWIRDQMYEQYF. The DNA is TGTGCCAGCAGCTTAGTCTGGATCCGGGACCAGATGTACGAGCAGTACTTC.